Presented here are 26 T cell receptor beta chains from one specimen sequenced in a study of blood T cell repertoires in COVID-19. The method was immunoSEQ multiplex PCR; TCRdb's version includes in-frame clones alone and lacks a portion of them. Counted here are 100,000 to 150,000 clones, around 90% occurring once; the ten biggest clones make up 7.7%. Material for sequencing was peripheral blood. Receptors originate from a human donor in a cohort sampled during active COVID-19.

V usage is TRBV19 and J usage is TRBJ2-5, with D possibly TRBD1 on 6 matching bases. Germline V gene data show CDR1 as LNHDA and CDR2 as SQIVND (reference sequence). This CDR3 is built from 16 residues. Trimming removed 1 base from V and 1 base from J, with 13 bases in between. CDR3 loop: CASSIGTGNRQETQYF. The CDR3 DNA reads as TGTGCCAGTAGTATAGGCACAGGGAATCGCCAAGAGACCCAGTACTTC.

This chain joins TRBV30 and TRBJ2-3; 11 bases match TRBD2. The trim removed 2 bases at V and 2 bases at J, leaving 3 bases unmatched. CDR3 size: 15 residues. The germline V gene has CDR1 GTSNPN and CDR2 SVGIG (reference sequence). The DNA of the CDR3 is TGTGCCTGGAGTTCACTAGCGGGGGTCACAGATACGCAGTATTTT. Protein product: CAWSSLAGVTDTQYF.

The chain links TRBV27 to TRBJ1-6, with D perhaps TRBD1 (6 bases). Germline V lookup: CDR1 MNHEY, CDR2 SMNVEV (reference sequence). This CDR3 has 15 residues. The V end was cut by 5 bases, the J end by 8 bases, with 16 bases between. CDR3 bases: TGTGCCAGCAGTCCGACAGGAAACGGGGATTCACCCCTCCACTTT. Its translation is CASSPTGNGDSPLHF.

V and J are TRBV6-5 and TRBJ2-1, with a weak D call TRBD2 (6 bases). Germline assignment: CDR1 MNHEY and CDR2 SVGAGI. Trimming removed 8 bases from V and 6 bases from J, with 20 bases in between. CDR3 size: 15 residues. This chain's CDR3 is CASSLPREPPNEQFF. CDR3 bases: TGTGCCAGCTCCCTACCCCGGGAGCCTCCCAATGAGCAGTTCTTC.

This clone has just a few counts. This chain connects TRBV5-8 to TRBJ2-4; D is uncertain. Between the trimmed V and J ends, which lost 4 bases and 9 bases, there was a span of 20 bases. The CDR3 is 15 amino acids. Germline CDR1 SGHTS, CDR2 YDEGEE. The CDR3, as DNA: TGTGCCAGCAGCGTGAATGGTCTCCTCGGTGGCATTCAGTACTTC. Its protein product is CASSVNGLLGGIQYF.

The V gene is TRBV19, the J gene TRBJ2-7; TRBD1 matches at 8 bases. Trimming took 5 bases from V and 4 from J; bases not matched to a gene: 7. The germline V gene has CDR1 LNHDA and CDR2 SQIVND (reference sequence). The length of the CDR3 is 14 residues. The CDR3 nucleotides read TGTGCCAGTAGTGACCGGGACAGGTTTTACGAGCAGTACTTC. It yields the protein CASSDRDRFYEQYF.

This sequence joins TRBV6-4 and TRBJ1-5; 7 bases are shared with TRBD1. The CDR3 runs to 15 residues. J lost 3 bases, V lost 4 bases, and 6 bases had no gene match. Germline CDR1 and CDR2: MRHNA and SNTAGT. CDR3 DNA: TGTGCCAGCAGTGGACAGGGCGGAAACAATCAGCCCCAGCATTTT. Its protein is CASSGQGGNNQPQHF.

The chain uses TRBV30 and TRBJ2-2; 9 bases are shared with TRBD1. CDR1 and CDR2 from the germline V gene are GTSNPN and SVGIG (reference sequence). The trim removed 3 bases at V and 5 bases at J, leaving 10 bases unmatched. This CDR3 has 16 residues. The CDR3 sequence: CAWRVDGTGRTGELFF. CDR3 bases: TGTGCCTGGAGAGTCGACGGGACAGGGAGGACCGGGGAGCTGTTTTTT.

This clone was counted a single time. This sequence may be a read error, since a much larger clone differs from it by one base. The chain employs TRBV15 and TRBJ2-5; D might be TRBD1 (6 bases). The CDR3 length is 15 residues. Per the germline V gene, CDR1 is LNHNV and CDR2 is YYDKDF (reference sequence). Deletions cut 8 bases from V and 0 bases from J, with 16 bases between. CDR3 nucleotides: TGTGCCACCGGCACATGGACAGACAACCAAGAGACCCAGTACTTC. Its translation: CATGTWTDNQETQYF.

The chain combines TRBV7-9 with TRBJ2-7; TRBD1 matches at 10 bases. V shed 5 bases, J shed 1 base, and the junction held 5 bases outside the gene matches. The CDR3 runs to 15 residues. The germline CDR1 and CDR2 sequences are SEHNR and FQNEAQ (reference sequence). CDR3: CASSRPGQGSYEQYF. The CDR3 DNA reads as TGTGCCAGCAGCCGACCGGGACAGGGGTCCTACGAGCAGTACTTC.

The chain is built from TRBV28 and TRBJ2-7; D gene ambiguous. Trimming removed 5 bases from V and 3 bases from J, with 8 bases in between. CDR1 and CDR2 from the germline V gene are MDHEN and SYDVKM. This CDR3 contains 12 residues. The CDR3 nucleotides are TGTGCCAGCAGTGTCCGAGGCTACGAGCAGTACTTC. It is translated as CASSVRGYEQYF.

CDR3 residues: CASSAYRADRYEQYF. In DNA form, the CDR3 reads TGCGCCAGCAGTGCCTACAGGGCCGATCGGTACGAGCAGTACTTC. The chain couples TRBV10-1 to TRBJ2-7; maybe TRBD1 (6 bases). Germline-derived CDR1 and CDR2 are WNHNN and SYGVQD (reference sequence). The CDR3 length is 15 residues. The ends were cut back, 4 bases at V and 4 bases at J, with 17 bases in the middle.

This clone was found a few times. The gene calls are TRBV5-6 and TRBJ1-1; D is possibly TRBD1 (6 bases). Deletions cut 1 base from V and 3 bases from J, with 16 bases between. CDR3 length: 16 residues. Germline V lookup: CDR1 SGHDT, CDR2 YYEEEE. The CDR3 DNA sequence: TGTGCCAGCAGCTTGTACCGACAGGCGGTGGACACTGAAGCTTTCTTT. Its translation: CASSLYRQAVDTEAFF.

CDR3: CASSPIGQGREKLFF. Here the CDR3 DNA reads TGTGCCAGCAGTCCCATCGGACAGGGGAGGGAAAAACTGTTTTTT. The chain uses TRBV6-2 or TRBV6-3 and TRBJ1-4; the match to TRBD1 covers 9 bases. Germline V gives CDR1 MNHEY, CDR2 SVGEGT. The CDR3 runs 15 residues. J gave up 8 bases and V 5 bases, and 9 bases lay outside the gene matches.

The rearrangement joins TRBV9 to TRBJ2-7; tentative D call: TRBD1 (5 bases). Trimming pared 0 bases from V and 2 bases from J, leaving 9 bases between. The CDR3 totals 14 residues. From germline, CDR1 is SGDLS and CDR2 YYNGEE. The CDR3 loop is CASSVGTLTYEQYF. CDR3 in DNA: TGTGCCAGCAGCGTAGGGACACTCACCTACGAGCAGTACTTC.

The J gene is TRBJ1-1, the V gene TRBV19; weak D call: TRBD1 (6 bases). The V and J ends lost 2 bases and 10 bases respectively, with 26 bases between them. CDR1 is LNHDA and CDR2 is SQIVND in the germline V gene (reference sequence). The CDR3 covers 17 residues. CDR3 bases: TGTGCCAGTAGTATACTCCTCCCACAGGGAACCGACCGGAGAGCTTTCTTT. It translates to CASSILLPQGTDRRAFF.

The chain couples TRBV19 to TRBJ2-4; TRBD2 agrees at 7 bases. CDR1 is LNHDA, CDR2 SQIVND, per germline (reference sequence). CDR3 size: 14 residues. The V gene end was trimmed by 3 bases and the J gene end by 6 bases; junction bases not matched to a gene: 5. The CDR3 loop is CASSMGGTANIQYF. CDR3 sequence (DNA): TGTGCCAGTAGTATGGGAGGGACTGCAAACATTCAGTACTTC.

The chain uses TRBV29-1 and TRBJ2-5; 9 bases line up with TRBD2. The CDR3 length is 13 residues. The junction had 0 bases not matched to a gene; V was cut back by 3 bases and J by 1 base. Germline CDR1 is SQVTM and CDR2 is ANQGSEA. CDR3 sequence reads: CSVETSGQETQYF. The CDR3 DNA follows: TGCAGCGTTGAGACTAGCGGCCAAGAGACCCAGTACTTC.

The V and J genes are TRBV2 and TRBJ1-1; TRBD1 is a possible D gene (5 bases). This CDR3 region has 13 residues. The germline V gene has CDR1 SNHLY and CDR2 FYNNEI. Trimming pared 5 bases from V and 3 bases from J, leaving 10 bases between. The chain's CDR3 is CASSSRVDTEAFF. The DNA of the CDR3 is TGTGCCAGCAGTTCCAGGGTCGACACTGAAGCTTTCTTT.

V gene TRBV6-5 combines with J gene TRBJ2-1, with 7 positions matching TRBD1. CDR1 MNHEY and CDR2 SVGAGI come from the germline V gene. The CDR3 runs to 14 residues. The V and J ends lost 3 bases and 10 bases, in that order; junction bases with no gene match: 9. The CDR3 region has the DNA TGTGCCAGCAGTTATCTCGGGACAGCTAAAGAGCAGTTCTTC. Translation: CASSYLGTAKEQFF.

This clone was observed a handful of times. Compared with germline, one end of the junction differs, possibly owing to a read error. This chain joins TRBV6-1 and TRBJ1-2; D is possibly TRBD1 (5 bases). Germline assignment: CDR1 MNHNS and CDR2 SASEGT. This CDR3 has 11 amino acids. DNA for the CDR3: TGTGCCAGCAGTGAAACGGGGACTCCGCTCTTC. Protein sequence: CASSETGTPLF.

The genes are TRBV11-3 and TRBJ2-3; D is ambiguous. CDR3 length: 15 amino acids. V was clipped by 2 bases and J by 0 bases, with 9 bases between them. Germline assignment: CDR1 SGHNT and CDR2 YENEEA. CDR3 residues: CASSLTPGSTDTQYF. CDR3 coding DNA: TGTGCCAGCAGCTTAACCCCCGGGAGCACAGATACGCAGTATTTT. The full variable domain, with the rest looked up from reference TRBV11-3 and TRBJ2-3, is EAGVVQSPRYKIIEKKQPVAFWCNPISGHNTLYWYLQNLGQGPELLIRYENEEAVDDSQLPKDRFSAERLKGVDSTLKIQPAELGDSAVYLCASSLTPGSTDTQYFGPGTRLTVL.

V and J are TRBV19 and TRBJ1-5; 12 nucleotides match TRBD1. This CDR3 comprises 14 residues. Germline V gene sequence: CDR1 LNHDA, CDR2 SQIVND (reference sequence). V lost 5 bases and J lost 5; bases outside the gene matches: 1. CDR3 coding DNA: TGTGCCAGTAGTGGGACAGGGGGCGATCAGCCCCAGCATTTT. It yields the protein CASSGTGGDQPQHF.

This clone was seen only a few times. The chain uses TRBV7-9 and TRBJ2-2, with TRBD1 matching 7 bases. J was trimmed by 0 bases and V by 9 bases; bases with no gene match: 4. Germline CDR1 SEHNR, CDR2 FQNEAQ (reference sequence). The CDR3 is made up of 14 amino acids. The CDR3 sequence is CARTDRANTGELFF. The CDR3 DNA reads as TGTGCCAGGACCGACAGGGCGAACACCGGGGAGCTGTTTTTT.

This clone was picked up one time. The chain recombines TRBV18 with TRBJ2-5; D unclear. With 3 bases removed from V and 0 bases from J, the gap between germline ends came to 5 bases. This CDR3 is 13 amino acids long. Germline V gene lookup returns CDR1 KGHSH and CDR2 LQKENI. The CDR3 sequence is CASSPEHQETQYF. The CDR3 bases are TGTGCCAGCTCACCGGAGCACCAAGAGACCCAGTACTTC.

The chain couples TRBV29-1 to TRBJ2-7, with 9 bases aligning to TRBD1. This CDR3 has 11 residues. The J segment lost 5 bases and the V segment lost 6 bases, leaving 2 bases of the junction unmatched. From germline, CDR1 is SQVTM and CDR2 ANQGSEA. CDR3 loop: CSVGTGNEQYF. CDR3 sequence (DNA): TGCAGCGTGGGGACAGGGAACGAGCAGTACTTC.